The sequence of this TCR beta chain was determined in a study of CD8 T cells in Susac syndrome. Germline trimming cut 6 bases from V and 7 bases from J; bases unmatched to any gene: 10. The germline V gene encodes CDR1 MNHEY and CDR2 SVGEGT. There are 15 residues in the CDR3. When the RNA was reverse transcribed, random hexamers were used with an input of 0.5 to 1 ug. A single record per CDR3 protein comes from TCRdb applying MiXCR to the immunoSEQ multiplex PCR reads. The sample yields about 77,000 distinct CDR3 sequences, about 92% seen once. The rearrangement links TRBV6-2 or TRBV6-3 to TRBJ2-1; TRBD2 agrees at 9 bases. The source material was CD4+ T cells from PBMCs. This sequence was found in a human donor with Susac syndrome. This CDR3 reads CASREVSSGKNEQFF. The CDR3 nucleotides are TGTGCCAGCAGGGAAGTGTCTAGCGGGAAGAATGAGCAGTTCTTC.